This T cell receptor beta chain was retrieved from a study of blood T cell repertoires in COVID-19. Looking at the study overall: The United States, Italy and Spain were the sources of the acute and convalescent COVID-19 samples. The cDNA or gDNA used as material had been derived from T cells, B-cell-depleted T cells, or PBMCs.

Authors' analysis steps: Counts of nucleated cells, estimated from reference gene primer amplification, were obtained. Method: immunoSEQ multiplex PCR; TCRdb's copy keeps in-frame clones and lacks some. V, J and clone size were drawn from that table, and D and trimming were deduced from the DNA. The sample carries 85,000 to 120,000 clones, 60% to 80% recorded once. Source material: peripheral blood. This sequence was found in a man aged 60-69 years with active or convalescent COVID-19.

The CDR3 is CAIGGREGYNEQFF. The CDR3 region has the DNA TGTGCCATCGGCGGGCGGGAGGGGTACAATGAGCAGTTCTTC. This sequence joins TRBV10-3 and TRBJ2-1; 9 bases are shared with TRBD2. The CDR3 contains 14 residues. Germline CDR1 and CDR2: ENHRY and SYGVKD. Trimming removed 8 bases from V and 4 bases from J; junction bases left unmatched: 6.